Below, one T cell receptor (beta chain) is given with its context. There is no known antigen for this receptor. Per-base quality was not reported, and no clone a single base away is much larger than it. Enrolling through a virtual design, the prospective study's participants ranged in age from roughly 18 to 100 years and lived across approximately 25 United States geographic areas. Cohort assignment in the prospective study relied on participant-reported clinical history from a screening survey and a study questionnaire. Mobile phlebotomists in the prospective study collected whole blood, serum and a nasopharyngeal or oropharyngeal swab from every participant. Participants in the prospective study had the option to provide additional blood draws and questionnaires over a roughly 2-month period. Before DNA extraction, blood samples from the prospective study were shipped at room temperature or frozen.

The data derive from a study of blood T cell repertoires in COVID-19 (dated by TCRdb to 2018 to 2021). A note on the overall study: The collaborator samples originated in the United States, Italy and Spain and spanned the acute and convalescent phases of COVID-19. The prospective study material was composed of cDNA or gDNA derived from T cells, B-cell-depleted T cells, or PBMCs. The dataset comprised deeply sampled blood TCRbeta repertoires from subjects exposed to, actively infected with, or recovered from COVID-19. The repertoires were released in a freely available public database meant as a resource for research on the immune response to SARS-CoV-2. The samples were drawn from the first 160 participants of the ongoing ImmuneRACE study and from more than 1,000 subjects provided by 6 global collaborators. Nearly every sample came with metadata listing a de-identified subject ID, COVID-19 status, age in years and sex. Where available, HLA class I and class II types were taken from metadata supplied by the sample provider and were not determined by assay-based typing.

TCRbeta CDR3 regions were amplified from genomic DNA using the immunoSEQ Assay, a bias-controlled multiplex PCR. Per the authors' processing: Nucleated cell counts per sample were estimated from amplification of reference gene primers within the assay. Sequence reads were collapsed and filtered to measure the absolute abundance of every unique TCRbeta CDR3 rearrangement. Productive Simpson clonality was computed per sample as the square root of Simpson's diversity index over productive rearrangements. TCRdb obtained this table from immuneACCESS and retained in-frame rearrangements with V and J assigned. These tables miss some clones; where compared with another copy, unresolved V genes account for less than half of the shortfall, and the remainder is unexplained. V and J calls and clone size come straight from that table; D and trimming were deduced from the DNA. This sample comprises 380,000 or so clones, approximately 91% of them detected only once. Clones ranked in the top ten supply roughly 2% of the sample.

The V end loses 6 bases and the J end loses 1 base, and a stretch of 4 bases separates them. Taken from the germline V gene, the CDR1 and CDR2 loops are SNHLY and FYNNEI. The CDR3, cysteine through phenylalanine, is 12 amino acids long. Only the CDR3 DNA stays, 36 bases, in frame from base 1. Study-level results and caveats: How much clinical and demographic metadata was included differed by source and by participant, and the metadata was provided uncurated.

The V and J genes are TRBV2 and TRBJ2-1; the D gene is unclear. The sequence derives from a woman aged 40 to 50 with acute COVID-19. What was sequenced was PBMCs or T cells enriched from blood (not recorded which). The CDR3 corresponds to CASSVSYNEQFF. The DNA is as follows: TGTGCCAGCAGCGTTTCCTACAATGAGCAGTTCTTC.